This T cell receptor beta chain was identified during a study of lymphopenia after photon versus proton radiotherapy. Method: immunoSEQ multiplex PCR; TCRdb's copy keeps in-frame clones and lacks some. The data contain 14,000 or so clones, approximately 80% of them seen just once; the ten biggest clones take up approximately 25%. CDR1 is SGDLS, CDR2 YYNGEE, per germline. The germline V and J ends were trimmed by 0 bases and 2 bases, with 15 bases remaining between them. The CDR3 consists of 17 residues. The sequences come from peripheral blood, collected from a patient treated with photon-based radiotherapy. The TCR comes from a man between 45 and 60 years old with gastric cancer. The rearrangement uses TRBV9 and TRBJ2-1; tentative D call: TRBD2 (7 bases). CDR3 nucleotide sequence: TGTGCCAGCAGCGTAGGGGGAGGGGGAAGTACCTACAATGAGCAGTTCTTC. Its translation is CASSVGGGGSTYNEQFF.